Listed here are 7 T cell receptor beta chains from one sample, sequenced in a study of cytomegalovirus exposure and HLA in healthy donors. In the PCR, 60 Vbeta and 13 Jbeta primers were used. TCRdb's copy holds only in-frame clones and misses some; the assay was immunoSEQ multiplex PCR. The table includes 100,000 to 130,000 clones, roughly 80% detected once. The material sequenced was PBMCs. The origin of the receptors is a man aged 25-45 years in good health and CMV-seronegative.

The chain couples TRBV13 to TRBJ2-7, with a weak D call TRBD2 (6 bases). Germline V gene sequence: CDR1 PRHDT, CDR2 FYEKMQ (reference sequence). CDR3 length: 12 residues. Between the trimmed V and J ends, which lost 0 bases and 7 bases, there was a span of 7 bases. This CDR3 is CASSLGRGEQYF. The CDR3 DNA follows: TGTGCCAGCAGCTTAGGACGGGGGGAGCAGTACTTC.

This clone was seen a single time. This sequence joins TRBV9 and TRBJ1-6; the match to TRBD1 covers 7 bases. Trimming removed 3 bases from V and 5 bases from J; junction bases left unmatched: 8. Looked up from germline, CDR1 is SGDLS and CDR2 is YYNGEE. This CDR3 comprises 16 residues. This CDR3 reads CASSASTGVDNSPLHF. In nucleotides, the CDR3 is TGTGCCAGCAGCGCTTCCACAGGGGTGGATAATTCACCCCTCCACTTT. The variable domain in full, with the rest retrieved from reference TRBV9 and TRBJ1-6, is DSGVTQTPKHLITATGQRVTLRCSPRSGDLSVYWYQQSLDQGLQFLIQYYNGEERAKGNILERFSAQQFPDLHSELNLSSLELGDSALYFCASSASTGVDNSPLHFGNGTRLTVT.

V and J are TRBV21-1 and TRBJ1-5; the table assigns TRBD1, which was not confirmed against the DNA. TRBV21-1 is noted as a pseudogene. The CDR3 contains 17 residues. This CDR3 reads CASSKVGGQGTDQPQHF. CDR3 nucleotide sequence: TGTGCCAGCAGCAAAGTTGGCGGACAGGGAACGGATCAGCCCCAGCATTTT.

The CDR3 loop reads CATSRDLGKSYEQYF. CDR3 nucleotides: TGTGCCACCAGCAGAGATCTGGGCAAGAGCTACGAGCAGTACTTC. The chain joins TRBV15 to TRBJ2-7; unclear D gene. The CDR3 covers 15 residues. Germline V gene sequence: CDR1 LNHNV, CDR2 YYDKDF (reference sequence). The V and J ends lost 0 bases and 3 bases respectively, with 12 bases between them.

The CDR3 coding sequence is TGTGCCAGCAGCTCTAGACAGGGGGTCGGCTACACCTTC. Translating it yields CASSSRQGVGYTF. The rearrangement joins TRBV5-4 to TRBJ1-2; 9 bases agree with TRBD1. There are 13 residues in the CDR3. Unmatched junction bases numbered 5, after V lost 3 bases and J lost 8 bases. Germline V gene lookup returns CDR1 SGHNT and CDR2 YYREEE (reference sequence). The full variable domain, in which reference TRBV5-4 and TRBJ1-2 provide the parts outside the CDR3, is ETGVTQSPTHLIKTRGQQVTLRCSSQSGHNTVSWYQQALGQGPQFIFQYYREEENGRGNFPPRFSGLQFPNYSSELNVNALELDDSALYLCASSSRQGVGYTFGSGTRLTVV.

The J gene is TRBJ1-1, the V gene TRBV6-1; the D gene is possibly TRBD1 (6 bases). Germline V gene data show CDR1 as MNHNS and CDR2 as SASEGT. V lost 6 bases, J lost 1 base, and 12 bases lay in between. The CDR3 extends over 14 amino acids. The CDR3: CASRKTDRNTEAFF. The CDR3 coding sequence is TGTGCCAGCAGGAAAACGGACAGGAACACTGAAGCTTTCTTT.

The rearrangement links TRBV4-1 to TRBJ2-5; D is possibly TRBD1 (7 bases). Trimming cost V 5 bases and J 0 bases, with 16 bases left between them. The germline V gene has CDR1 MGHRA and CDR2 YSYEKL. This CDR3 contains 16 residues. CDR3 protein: CASSTWRGQNQETQYF. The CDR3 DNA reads TGCGCCAGCAGCACCTGGAGGGGGCAGAACCAAGAGACCCAGTACTTC.